This T cell receptor beta chain was recorded in a study of T cell responses to AZD1222 COVID-19 vaccine listed by TCRdb under 2021. Study-wide context: A total of 240 or so trial participants underwent TCR sequencing, of whom nearly 210 had received two doses of AZD1222 and around 25 had received two doses of the MenACWY control vaccine. Enrollment into the trials was organized by age into subgroups of 18-55, 56-69 and 70-plus years, and those subgroups contained approximately 150, 30 and 60 TCR-sequenced participants, respectively. Points the paper makes about the study in general: Participants were mostly white British and included more females than males, and it was suggested by the authors that clonal diversity may have been underestimated. Spike-specific TCR breadth and depth rose significantly after two AZD1222 doses compared with day 0 and with MenACWY recipients. The whole spike protein was spanned by vaccine-associated CD4 TCRs, and dominant responses were seen in regions 160-218 and 743-854. The 56-69-year group was small, and its depth increase did not reach significance, likely because of low power. No day 14 peak-response samples were available, so repertoires were characterized only after the peak T cell response. Epitopes outside the regions mutated in the B.1.351 and B.1.1.7 variants were reportedly recognized by nearly half of the unique spike-specific TCRs. Conclusions about previously exposed vaccinees are limited because only six or seven AZD1222 recipients were SARS-CoV-2 seropositive at baseline.

The time point tag for this specimen amounts to: about 28 days (+/-7) after the second vaccine dose. AZD1222 recipients with second doses at about 4 weeks or about 12 weeks were pooled, because spike-specific TCR depth and breadth did not differ between schedules. Vaccinee samples came from UK trials COV001 and COV002, including a single-blind randomized controlled phase 2/3 trial of AZD1222 (ChAdOx1 nCoV-19) in healthy adults. For TCRbeta chain sequencing, PBMC samples were collected from trial participants at day 0 and at day 28 after the second dose. The CDR3 regions of human TCRbeta chains were subjected to immunosequencing. As for the authors' bioinformatics: TCRs in the repertoires were matched against a reference library of SARS-CoV-2-specific TCRs that had been generated with the MIRA antigen-specificity platform. Breadth was defined as the fraction of unique TCRs that were SARS-CoV-2-associated. Depth was defined as the fraction of total T cells that were SARS-CoV-2-associated. Each spike-specific TCR was assigned to its reactive spike region and to a CD4 or CD8 class using the MIRA data. Log10-transformed breadth and depth values were compared by one-way ANOVA with Sidak's multiple comparisons tests. TCRdb stores this immuneACCESS table with in-frame sequences only. Part of the clones is absent; in the studies checked, under half of the shortfall reflects unresolved V genes, and no reason is known for the rest. The V and J calls and clone size are taken from that table; D and trimming were inferred from the DNA. Here the sample has approximately 150,000 clones; almost 95% occur a single time. Jointly, the top ten make up about 9.4% of the sample.

Remarks on this clone: Its antigen is unknown. One base away there is no much larger clone; base qualities are not given.

CDR1 and CDR2 (MGHRA, YSYEKL) derive from the germline V gene. The junction shows trimming of 4 bases on V and 0 bases on J, plus 13 bases between the germline ends. The CDR3 numbers 16 residues from cysteine through phenylalanine. Of all the DNA, just the CDR3 is kept, 48 bases in frame from base 1. In this chain, TRBV4-1 is recombined with TRBJ2-1; the D assignment is uncertain and may be TRBD1 or TRBD2, with 5 bases supporting each. The sequence came from an adult who received the AZD1222 COVID-19 vaccine. Sequenced here: peripheral blood, sampled 28 days after the second AZD1222 dose. The encoded CDR3 is CASSLQGETSYNEQFF. The DNA sequence is TGCGCCAGCAGCCTACAAGGGGAGACCTCCTACAATGAGCAGTTCTTC.